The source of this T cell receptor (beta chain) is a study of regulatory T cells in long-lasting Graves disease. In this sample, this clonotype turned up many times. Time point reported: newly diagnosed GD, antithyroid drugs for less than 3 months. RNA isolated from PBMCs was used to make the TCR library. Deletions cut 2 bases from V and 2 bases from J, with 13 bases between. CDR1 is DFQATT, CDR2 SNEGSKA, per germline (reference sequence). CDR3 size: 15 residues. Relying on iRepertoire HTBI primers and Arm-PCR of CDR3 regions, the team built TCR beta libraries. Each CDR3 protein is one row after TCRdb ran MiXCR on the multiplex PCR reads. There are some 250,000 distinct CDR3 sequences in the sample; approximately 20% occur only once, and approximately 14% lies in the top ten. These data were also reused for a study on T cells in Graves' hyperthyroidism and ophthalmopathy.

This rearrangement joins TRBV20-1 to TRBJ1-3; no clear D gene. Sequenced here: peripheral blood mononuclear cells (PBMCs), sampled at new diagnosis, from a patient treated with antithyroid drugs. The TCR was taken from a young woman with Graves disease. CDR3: CSARIAGQAGNTIYF. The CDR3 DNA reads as TGCAGTGCTAGAATCGCCGGCCAGGCTGGAAACACCATATATTTT.